This TCR beta chain originates from a study of T-cell reconstitution after alpha-beta-depleted transplantation in children. Regarding the study as a whole: TCRbeta diversity was high at day 60 in some patients (a result of surviving recipient T cells and thymic progenitors). The origin of alpha-beta T cells about two months after transplant was reportedly several hundred expanded graft clones.

V was clipped by 3 bases and J by 2 bases, with 9 bases between them. CDR3 length equals 13 residues. Germline assignment: CDR1 DFQATT and CDR2 SNEGSKA (reference sequence). This clonotype was counted at least ten times. As yet, its antigen is unknown. The TCRbeta library was prepared with unique molecular identifiers. TCRdb re-called the PCR reads through MiXCR, storing one row per CDR3 protein. The data contain hundreds of thousands of distinct CDR3 sequences, about 11% of them singletons. This chain connects TRBV20-1 to TRBJ2-3, with D uncertain. The sequence was collected from a child aged 2-15 years with inherited bone marrow failure, due to receive a stem cell transplant. The specimen was PBMCs, collected before TCRalphabeta/CD19-depleted stem cell transplant. CDR3 in amino acids: CSASTGTTDTQYF. The CDR3 region has the DNA TGCAGTGCTAGTACGGGTACCACAGATACGCAGTATTTT.